This T cell receptor beta chain was identified in a study of blood T cell repertoires in COVID-19. Study information: From the United States, Italy and Spain came samples of acute and convalescent COVID-19. The analysed material was cDNA or gDNA that came from T cells, B-cell-depleted T cells, or PBMCs.

Per the original methods: Estimated nucleated cell counts came from reference gene primer amplification. Sequenced by immunoSEQ multiplex PCR; TCRdb stores in-frame clones only, minus some. V, J and clone size derive from that table, while D and trimming were established from the DNA sequence. The profile shows a few hundred thousand clones, 80% to 90% of them singletons. The sample comprised peripheral blood. The sequence derives from a woman between 25 and 40 years old with active or convalescent COVID-19.

The CDR3 reads CASSSSDRLFNYGYTF. The DNA for the CDR3 is TGTGCCAGCAGTTCTTCCGACAGACTTTTTAACTATGGCTACACCTTC. The chain uses TRBV6-6 and TRBJ1-2; D may be TRBD1 (5 bases). The V and J ends lost 4 bases and 1 base respectively, with 16 bases between them. CDR1 and CDR2 from the germline V gene are MNHNY and SVGAGI (reference sequence). CDR3 length equals 16 residues.